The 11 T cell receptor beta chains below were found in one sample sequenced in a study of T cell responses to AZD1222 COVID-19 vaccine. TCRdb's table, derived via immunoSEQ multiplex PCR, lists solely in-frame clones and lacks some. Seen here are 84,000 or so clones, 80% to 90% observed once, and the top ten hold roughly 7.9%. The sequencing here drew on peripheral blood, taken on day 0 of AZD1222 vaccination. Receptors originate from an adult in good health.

The CDR3 is CASSPQGWANVLTF. CDR3 DNA sequence: TGTGCCAGCAGTCCACAGGGCTGGGCCAACGTCCTGACTTTC. The V call is TRBV28, the J call TRBJ2-6, with TRBD1 as a possible D gene (6 bases). This CDR3 region has 14 residues. Trimming stripped 5 bases from V and 5 bases from J, with 10 bases between. Germline assignment: CDR1 MDHEN and CDR2 SYDVKM.

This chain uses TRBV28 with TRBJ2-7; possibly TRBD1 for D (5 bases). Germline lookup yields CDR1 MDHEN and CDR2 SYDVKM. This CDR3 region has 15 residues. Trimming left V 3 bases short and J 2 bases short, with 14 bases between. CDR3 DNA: TGTGCCAGCAGTTTGTTCTGGGGCCCTACCTACGAGCAGTACTTC. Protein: CASSLFWGPTYEQYF.

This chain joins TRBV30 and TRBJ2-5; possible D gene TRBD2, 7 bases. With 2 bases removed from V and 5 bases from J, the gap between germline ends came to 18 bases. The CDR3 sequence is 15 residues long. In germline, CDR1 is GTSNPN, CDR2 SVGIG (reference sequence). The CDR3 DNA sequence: TGTGCCTGGAGTAAGGGGGGAAGGGGAGGGGAGACCCAGTACTTC. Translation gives CAWSKGGRGGETQYF.

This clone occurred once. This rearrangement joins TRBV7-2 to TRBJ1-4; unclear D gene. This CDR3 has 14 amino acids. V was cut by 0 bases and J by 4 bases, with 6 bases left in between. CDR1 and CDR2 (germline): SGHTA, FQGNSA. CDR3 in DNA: TGTGCCAGCAGCTTAGCAGGGTATAATGAAAAACTGTTTTTT. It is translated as CASSLAGYNEKLFF.

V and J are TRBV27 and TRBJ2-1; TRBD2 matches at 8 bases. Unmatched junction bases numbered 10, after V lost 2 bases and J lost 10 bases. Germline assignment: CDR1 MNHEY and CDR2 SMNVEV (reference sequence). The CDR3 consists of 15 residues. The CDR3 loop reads CASSLLYGGRNEQFF. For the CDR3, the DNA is TGTGCCAGCAGTTTACTTTATGGCGGGAGGAACGAGCAGTTCTTC.

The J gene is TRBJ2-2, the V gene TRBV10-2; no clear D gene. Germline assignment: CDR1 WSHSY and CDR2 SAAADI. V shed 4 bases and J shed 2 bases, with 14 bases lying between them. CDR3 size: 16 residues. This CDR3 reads CASSVRKSSNTGELFF. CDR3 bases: TGCGCCAGCAGTGTCCGAAAGAGCAGTAACACCGGGGAGCTGTTTTTT.

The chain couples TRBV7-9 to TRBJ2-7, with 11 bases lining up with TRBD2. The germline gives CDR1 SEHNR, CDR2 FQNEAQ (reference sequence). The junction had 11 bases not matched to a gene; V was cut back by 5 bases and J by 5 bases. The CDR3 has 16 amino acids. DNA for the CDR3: TGTGCCAGCAGCGGAACCGGGACTAGCGGCGTGGACGAGCAGTACTTC. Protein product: CASSGTGTSGVDEQYF.

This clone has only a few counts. This chain's CDR3 is CASSPDSQPRRNYGYTF. In DNA, the CDR3 is TGCGCCAGCAGCCCGGACAGCCAACCGAGGCGAAACTATGGCTACACCTTC. The chain is built from TRBV5-1 and TRBJ1-2, with D possibly being TRBD1 (6 bases). CDR3 size: 17 residues. The V gene lost 4 bases and the J gene lost 2 bases, with 21 bases spanning the gap. The germline gives CDR1 SGHRS, CDR2 YFSETQ.

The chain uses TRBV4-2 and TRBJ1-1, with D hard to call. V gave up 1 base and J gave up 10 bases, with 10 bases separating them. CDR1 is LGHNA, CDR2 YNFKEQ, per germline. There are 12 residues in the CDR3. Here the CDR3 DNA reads TGTGCCAGCAGCCAAGGTAGGGTGGGAGCTTTCTTT. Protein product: CASSQGRVGAFF.

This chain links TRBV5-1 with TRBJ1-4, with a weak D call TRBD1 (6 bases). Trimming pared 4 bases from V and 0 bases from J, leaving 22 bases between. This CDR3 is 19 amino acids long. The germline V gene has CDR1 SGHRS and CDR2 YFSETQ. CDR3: CASSLRPTGTYATNEKLFF. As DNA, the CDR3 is TGCGCCAGCAGCCTGAGACCCACAGGGACCTATGCAACTAATGAAAAACTGTTTTTT. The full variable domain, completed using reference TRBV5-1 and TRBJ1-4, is KAGVTQTPRYLIKTRGQQVTLSCSPISGHRSVSWYQQTPGQGLQFLFEYFSETQRNKGNFPGRFSGRQFSNSRSEMNVSTLELGDSALYLCASSLRPTGTYATNEKLFFGSGTQLSVL.

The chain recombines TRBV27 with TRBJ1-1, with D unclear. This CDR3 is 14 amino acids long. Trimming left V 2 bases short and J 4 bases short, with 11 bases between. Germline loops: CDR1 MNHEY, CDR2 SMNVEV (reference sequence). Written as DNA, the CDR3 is TGTGCCAGCAGTTTAAGGTCCGGGAGCACTGAAGCTTTCTTT. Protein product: CASSLRSGSTEAFF.